This TCR beta chain was obtained from a study of cytomegalovirus exposure and HLA in healthy donors. Study-level results: In a later analysis, 16,951 TCR beta sequences were associated with HLA alleles at 0.05 false discovery rate. Clonal expansion, a later analysis showed, was greater in HLA-associated TCR beta chains than in equally common others. Presence/absence analyses took donor sequencing depth as roughly uniform.

Use of 60 Vbeta and 13 Jbeta primers characterized the PCR. The assay was immunoSEQ multiplex PCR, and TCRdb's table has in-frame clones only and misses some. The sample has over 120,000 clones, approximately 80% seen once. As concerns this clone: The antigen is unknown.

Per the germline V gene, CDR1 is SEHNR and CDR2 is FQNEAQ (reference sequence). The CDR3 loop spans 12 amino acids. Deletions cut 3 bases from V and 11 bases from J, with 13 bases between. Material: PBMCs. This chain joins TRBV7-9 and TRBJ1-1; D is unresolved. This sequence was found in a young man in good health and CMV-seropositive. CDR3 nucleotide sequence: TGTGCCAGCAGCTTTGGAGAACACTTGGCTTTCTTT. This encodes CASSFGEHLAFF.